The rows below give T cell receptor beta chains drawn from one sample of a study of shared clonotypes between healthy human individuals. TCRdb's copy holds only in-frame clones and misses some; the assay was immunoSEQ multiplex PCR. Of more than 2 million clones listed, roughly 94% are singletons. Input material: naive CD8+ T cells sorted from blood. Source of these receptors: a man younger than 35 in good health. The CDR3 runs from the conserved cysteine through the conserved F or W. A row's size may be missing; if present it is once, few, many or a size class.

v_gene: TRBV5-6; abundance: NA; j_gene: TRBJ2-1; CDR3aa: CASSLTLAGYYNEQFF
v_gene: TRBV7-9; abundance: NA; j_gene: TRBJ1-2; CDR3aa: CASSLASLRDSYYGYTF
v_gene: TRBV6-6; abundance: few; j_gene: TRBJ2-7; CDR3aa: CASSYLVGPEGQYF
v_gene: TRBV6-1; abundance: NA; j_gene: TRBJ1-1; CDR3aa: CASYLMNTEAFF
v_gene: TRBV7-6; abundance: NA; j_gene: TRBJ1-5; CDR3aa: CASSLGSGSNQPQHF
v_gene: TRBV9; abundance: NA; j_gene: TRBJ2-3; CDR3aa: CASSVADAIDTQYF
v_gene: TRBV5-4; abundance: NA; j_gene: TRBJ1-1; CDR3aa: CASSLELNTEAFF
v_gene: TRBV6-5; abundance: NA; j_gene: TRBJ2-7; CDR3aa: CASRPLPAYEQYF
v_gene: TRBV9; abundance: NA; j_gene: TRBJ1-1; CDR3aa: CASSEGDRQAFF
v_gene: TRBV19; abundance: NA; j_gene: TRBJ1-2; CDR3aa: CASIPGQSLNYGYTF
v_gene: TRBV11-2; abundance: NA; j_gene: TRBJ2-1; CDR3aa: CASSWGGGEQFF
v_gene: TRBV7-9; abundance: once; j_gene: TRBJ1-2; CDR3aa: CASSPKDSSINYGYTF
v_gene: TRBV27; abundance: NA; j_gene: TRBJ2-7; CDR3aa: CASSLVGRGGYYEQYF
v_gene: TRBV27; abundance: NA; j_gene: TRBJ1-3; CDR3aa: CASSPDNPGNTIYF
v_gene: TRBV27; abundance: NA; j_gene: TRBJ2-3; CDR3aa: CASSLWLAGGPTSTDTQYF
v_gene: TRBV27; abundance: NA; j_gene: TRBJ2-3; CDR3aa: CASSARTSGLDTQYF
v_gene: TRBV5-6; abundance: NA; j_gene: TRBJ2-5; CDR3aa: CASSLELEAKETQYF
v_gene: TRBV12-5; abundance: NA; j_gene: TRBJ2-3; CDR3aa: CASGLVPSTDTQYF
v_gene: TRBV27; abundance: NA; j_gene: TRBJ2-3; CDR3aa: CASSQRVSTDTQYF
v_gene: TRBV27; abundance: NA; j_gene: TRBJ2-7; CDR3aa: CASSFGAGATYEQYF
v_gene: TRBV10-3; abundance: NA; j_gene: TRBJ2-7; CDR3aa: CAIAYQKGSGRQGEQYF
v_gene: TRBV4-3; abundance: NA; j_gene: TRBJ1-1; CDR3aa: CASSQDLRRTEAFF
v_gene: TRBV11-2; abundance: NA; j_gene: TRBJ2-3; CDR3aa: CASSLELANQLDTQYF
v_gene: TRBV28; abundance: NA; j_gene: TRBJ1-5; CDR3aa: CASSSDRPDQPQHF
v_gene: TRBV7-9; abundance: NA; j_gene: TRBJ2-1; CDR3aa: CASSATGIEQFF
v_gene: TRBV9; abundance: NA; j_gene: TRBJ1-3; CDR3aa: CASSVVGQARNTIYF
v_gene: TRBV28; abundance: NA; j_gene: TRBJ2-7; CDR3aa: CASSSWTSDSYEQYF
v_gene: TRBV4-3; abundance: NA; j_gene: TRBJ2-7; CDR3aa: CASSQDWQGPYEQYF
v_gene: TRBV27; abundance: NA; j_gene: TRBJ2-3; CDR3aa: CASSLSARETDTQYF
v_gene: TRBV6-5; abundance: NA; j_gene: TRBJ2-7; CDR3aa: CASSYSVAYEQYF
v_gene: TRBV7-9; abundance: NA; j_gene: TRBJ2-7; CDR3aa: CASSSFFTGTGRGNEQYF
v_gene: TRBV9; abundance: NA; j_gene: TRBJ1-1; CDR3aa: CASSGQGVNTEAFF
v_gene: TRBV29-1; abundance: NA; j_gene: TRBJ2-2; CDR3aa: CSVSDRNTGELFF
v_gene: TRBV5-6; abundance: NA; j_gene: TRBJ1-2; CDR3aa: CASSQQLLYGYTF
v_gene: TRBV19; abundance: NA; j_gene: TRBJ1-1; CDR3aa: CASSTSRRDVGAFF
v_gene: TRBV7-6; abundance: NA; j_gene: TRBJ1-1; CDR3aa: CASSLVTGLSNTEAFF
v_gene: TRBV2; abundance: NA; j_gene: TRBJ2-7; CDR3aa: CATSGPGGFNEQYF
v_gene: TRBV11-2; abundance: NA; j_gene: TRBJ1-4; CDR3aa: CASSLGDNPTNEKLFF
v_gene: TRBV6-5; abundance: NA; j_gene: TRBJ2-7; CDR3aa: CASHPDRGNYEQYF
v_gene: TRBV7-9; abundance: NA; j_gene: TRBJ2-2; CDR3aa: CASSPGLAGNTGELFF
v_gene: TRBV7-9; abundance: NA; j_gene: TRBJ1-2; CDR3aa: CASSPRTEGYTF
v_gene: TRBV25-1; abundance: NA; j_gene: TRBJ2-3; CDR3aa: CASRPRGGGADTQYF
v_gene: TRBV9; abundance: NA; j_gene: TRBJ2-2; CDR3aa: CASSAGGAGELFF
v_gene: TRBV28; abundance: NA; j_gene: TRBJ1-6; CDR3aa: CASGIPGLSNSPLHF
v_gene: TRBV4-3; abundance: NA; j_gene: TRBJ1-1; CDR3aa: CASSQVSGTNTEAFF
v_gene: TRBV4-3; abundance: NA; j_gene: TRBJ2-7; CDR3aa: CASSQETAYEQYF